Listed below are T cell receptor beta chains from one sample, sequenced in a study of circulating and synovial CD4+ cells in juvenile arthritis. The method was immunoSEQ multiplex PCR; TCRdb's version includes in-frame clones alone and lacks a portion of them. The sample lists around 3,100 clones, approximately 81% occurring once. The sequencing sample was made of CD4+ T cells from synovial fluid. The receptors here all came from a human donor with juvenile idiopathic arthritis. Each CDR3 is given with its conserved first and last residue. Fields, in order: CDR3 protein, CDR3 DNA, V gene, clone size, J gene, D gene. A D gene is named only where the DNA matches it firmly. Not all rows give a size; the values are once, few, many and, for expanded clones, a class.

CASSFDRDLRTFF,TGTGCCAGCAGCTTCGACAGGGACCTACGAACTTTCTTT,TRBV13,.,TRBJ1-1,TRBD1
CASSRGQGIPSGSSPLHF,TGTGCCAGTAGTAGGGGACAGGGAATTCCAAGCGGGAGCTCACCCCTCCACTTT,TRBV19,.,TRBJ1-6,TRBD1
CASSLAGVGGYNEQFF,TGCGCCAGCAGCTTGGCCGGGGTCGGTGGGTACAATGAGCAGTTCTTC,TRBV5-1,.,TRBJ2-1,.
CASSWVAGNQETQYF,TGTGCCAGCAGCTGGGTAGCGGGTAACCAAGAGACCCAGTACTTC,TRBV7-3,.,TRBJ2-5,TRBD2
CASSLDPRDTEAFF,TGTGCCAGCAGCTTAGACCCCAGGGACACTGAAGCTTTCTTT,TRBV11-2,once,TRBJ1-1,.